The 6 T cell receptor beta chains given below trace back to one sample, sequenced in a study of T-cell memory formation after mild COVID-19 (dated by TCRdb to about 2021). Library preparation employed 5' RACE. The sample was run on an Illumina NovaSeq 6000. Using fastp at Q25 and MiXCR, TCRdb reprocessed the public reads and kept productive beta chains. For every CDR3 protein sequence, its rows merge into one entry that carries the most common genes and DNA. Here the sample has under 550,000 distinct CDR3 sequences; 18% occur a single time. Roughly 12% of the sample belongs to the ten largest clones. What was sequenced was PBMCs or a T cell subset sorted from them (not recorded which). Source of these receptors: an adult woman who had mild COVID-19 (a few samples of this study predate the infection). The sample titles of this study are shuffled in the database, so cell type and time point are left out; the donor was told from shared clones.

V is TRBV11-2 and J is TRBJ1-2, with no clear D. V was cut by 1 base and J by 3 bases, with 12 bases left in between. Germline CDR1 and CDR2: SGHAT and FQNNGV. The CDR3 sequence is 15 residues long. This CDR3 reads CASSLGGNADYGYTF. The DNA of the CDR3 is TGTGCCAGCAGCTTAGGGGGAAACGCCGACTATGGCTACACCTTC.

V gene TRBV7-9 combines with J gene TRBJ2-1; 7 nucleotides align to TRBD1. The junction had 21 bases not matched to a gene; V was cut back by 5 bases and J by 8 bases. The germline CDR1 and CDR2 sequences are SEHNR and FQNEAQ (reference sequence). CDR3 length: 18 residues. CDR3 sequence: CASSLNRVSGTEDHEQFF. As DNA, the CDR3 is TGTGCCAGCAGCCTAAATCGAGTATCCGGGACAGAGGATCATGAGCAGTTCTTC. The full variable domain, rest sourced from reference TRBV7-9 and TRBJ2-1, is DTGVSQNPRHKITKRGQNVTFRCDPISEHNRLYWYRQTLGQGPEFLTYFQNEAQLEKSRLLSDRFSAERPKGSFSTLEIQRTEQGDSAMYLCASSLNRVSGTEDHEQFFGPGTRLTVL.

In this sample, this clonotype turned up a few times. The J gene is TRBJ2-1, the V gene TRBV6-5; the D is unclear. This CDR3 has 16 amino acids. The germline V gene has CDR1 MNHEY and CDR2 SVGAGI. V shed 2 bases and J shed 7 bases, with 18 bases lying between them. The CDR3 bases are TGTGCCAGCAGTTACAGCTTGGACGACCCTTTTAATGAGCAGTTCTTC. It encodes CASSYSLDDPFNEQFF.

This chain joins TRBV24-1 and TRBJ1-5; no clear D. Per germline, CDR1 KGHDR and CDR2 SFDVKD. This CDR3 is 15 amino acids long. The ends were cut back, 4 bases at V and 4 bases at J, with 13 bases in the middle. CDR3 in amino acids: CATSDTSLMNQPQHF. CDR3 nucleotide sequence: TGTGCCACCAGTGACACATCCCTAATGAATCAGCCCCAGCATTTT.

Here the CDR3 reads CASSSRRYEQYF. CDR3 in DNA: TGTGCCAGCAGCTCACGACGCTACGAGCAGTACTTC. The chain recombines TRBV7-9 with TRBJ2-7; no reliable D call. V was cut by 4 bases and J by 3 bases, with 7 bases left in between. The germline CDR1 and CDR2 sequences are SEHNR and FQNEAQ (reference sequence). There are 12 residues in the CDR3.

This clonotype was counted between two and nine times. The chain couples TRBV2 to TRBJ2-1, with 7 bases matching TRBD2. Germline V gene data show CDR1 as SNHLY and CDR2 as FYNNEI. V lost 7 bases, J lost 4 bases, and 10 bases stayed unmatched. The CDR3 consists of 15 residues. CDR3 in DNA: TGTGCCAGCACCGAGGGACTATTAGGGTACAATGAGCAGTTCTTC. Translating gives CASTEGLLGYNEQFF.